The present TCR beta chain was sequenced within a study of PD-L1 blockade in urothelial cancer. Overall study: At 3 weeks (second dose) and 6 weeks after starting treatment, blood was analyzed.

This table comes from immunoSEQ multiplex PCR, and its TCRdb copy is limited to in-frame clones, with some not included. The sample includes 120,000 or so clones, roughly 86% of them seen just once. On this clone: Its antigen is currently unknown.

Points from the study as a whole: Larger 3-week expansion of tumor-associated blood clones was seen in durable-benefit patients. Sub-median blood TCR clonality before treatment predicted longer survival.

Germline lookup yields CDR1 SNHLY and CDR2 FYNNEI. J gave up 8 bases and V 7 bases, and 8 bases lay outside the gene matches. There are 14 residues in the CDR3. Time point described: peripheral blood 6 weeks after treatment start. The gene calls are TRBV2 and TRBJ1-4, with 9 bases that match TRBD1. This specimen was PBMCs, taken around atezolizumab (anti-PD-L1) treatment. The clonotype originates from a man between 50 and 59 years old with urothelial cancer. The CDR3 coding sequence is TGTGCCAGCAAACAGGGACAGGGAGAAGAAAAACTGTTTTTT. Encoded protein: CASKQGQGEEKLFF.